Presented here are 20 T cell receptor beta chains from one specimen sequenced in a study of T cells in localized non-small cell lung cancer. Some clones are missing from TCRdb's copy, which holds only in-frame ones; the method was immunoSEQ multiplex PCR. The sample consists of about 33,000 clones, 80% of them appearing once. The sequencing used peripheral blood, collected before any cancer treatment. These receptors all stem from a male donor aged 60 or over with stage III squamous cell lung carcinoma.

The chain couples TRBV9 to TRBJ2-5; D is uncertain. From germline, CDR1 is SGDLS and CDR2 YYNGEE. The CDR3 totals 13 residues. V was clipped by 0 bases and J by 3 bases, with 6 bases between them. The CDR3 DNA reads TGTGCCAGCAGCGTAGTCCCTAAAGAGACCCAGTACTTC. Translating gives CASSVVPKETQYF.

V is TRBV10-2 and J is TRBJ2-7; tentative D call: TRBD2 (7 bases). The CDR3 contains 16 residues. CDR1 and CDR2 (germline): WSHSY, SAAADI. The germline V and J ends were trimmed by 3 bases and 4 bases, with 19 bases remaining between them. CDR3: CASSDWGGTSSYEQYF. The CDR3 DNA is TGCGCCAGCAGTGATTGGGGGGGCACTTCTTCTTACGAGCAGTACTTC.

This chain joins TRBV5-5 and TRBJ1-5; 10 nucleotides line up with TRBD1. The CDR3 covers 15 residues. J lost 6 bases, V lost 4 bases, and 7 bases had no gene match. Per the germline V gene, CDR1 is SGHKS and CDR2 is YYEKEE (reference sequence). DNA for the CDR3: TGTGCCAGCAGCCCTTACCGGGACAGGGGTCAGCCCCAGCATTTT. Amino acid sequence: CASSPYRDRGQPQHF.

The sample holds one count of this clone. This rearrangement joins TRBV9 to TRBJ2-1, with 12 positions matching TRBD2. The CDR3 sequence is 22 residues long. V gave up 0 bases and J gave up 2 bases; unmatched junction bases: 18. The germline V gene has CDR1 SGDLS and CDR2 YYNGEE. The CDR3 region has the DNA TGTGCCAGCAGCGTAGGGCTTGGGACAAGGGGACTAGCGGGCCCCACCTACAATGAGCAGTTCTTC. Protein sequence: CASSVGLGTRGLAGPTYNEQFF.

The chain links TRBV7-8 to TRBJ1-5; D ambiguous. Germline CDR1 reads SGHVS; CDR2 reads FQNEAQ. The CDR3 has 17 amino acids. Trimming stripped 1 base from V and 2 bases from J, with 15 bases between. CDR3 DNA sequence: TGTGCCAGCAGCTTAGTACTTCGGGGAGACGGCAATCAGCCCCAGCATTTT. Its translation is CASSLVLRGDGNQPQHF.

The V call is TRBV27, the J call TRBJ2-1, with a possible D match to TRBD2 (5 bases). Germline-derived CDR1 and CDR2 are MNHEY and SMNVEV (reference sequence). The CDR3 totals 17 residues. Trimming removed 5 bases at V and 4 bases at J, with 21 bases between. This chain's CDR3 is CASSVRQAEPVYNEQFF. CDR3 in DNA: TGTGCCAGCAGTGTCCGCCAAGCGGAGCCGGTTTACAATGAGCAGTTCTTC.

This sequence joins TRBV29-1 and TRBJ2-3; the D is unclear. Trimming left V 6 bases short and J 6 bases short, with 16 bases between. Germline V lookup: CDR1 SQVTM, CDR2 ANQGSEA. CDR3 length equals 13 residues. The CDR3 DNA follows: TGCAGCGTCGCTAGATCTTCTTCCGATACGCAGTATTTT. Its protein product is CSVARSSSDTQYF.

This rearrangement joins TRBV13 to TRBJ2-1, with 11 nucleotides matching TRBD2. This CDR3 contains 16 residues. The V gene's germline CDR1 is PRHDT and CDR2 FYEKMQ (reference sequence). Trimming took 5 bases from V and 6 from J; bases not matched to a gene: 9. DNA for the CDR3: TGTGCCAGCAGCCTGAAGGCACTAGCGGGAGTCAATGAGCAGTTCTTC. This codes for CASSLKALAGVNEQFF.

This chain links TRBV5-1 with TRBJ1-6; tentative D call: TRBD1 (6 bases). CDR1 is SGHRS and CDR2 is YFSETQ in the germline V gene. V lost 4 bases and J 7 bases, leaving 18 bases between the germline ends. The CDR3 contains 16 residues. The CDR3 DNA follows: TGCGCCAGCAGCATCCCCACAGGGACGCAGAATTCACCCCTCCACTTT. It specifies CASSIPTGTQNSPLHF. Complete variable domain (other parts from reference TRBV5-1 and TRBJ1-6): KAGVTQTPRYLIKTRGQQVTLSCSPISGHRSVSWYQQTPGQGLQFLFEYFSETQRNKGNFPGRFSGRQFSNSRSEMNVSTLELGDSALYLCASSIPTGTQNSPLHFGNGTRLTVT.

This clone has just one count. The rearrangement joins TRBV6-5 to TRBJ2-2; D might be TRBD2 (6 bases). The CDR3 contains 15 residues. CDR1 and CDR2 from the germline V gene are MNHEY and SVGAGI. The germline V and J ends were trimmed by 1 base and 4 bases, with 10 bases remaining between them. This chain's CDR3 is CASSYWGVSTGELFF. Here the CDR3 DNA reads TGTGCCAGCAGTTACTGGGGGGTGAGCACCGGGGAGCTGTTTTTT.

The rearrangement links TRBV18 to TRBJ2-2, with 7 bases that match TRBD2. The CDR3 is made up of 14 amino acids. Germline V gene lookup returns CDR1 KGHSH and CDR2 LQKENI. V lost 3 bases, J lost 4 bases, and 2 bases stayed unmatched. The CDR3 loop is CASSPERGTGELFF. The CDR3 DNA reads TGTGCCAGCTCACCGGAGCGGGGCACCGGGGAGCTGTTTTTT.

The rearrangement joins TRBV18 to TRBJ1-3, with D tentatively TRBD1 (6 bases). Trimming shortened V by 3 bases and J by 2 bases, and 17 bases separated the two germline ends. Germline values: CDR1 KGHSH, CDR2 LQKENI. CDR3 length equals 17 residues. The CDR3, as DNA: TGTGCCAGCTCACCCGCCCCGATACAGGGAACTGGAAACACCATATATTTT. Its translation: CASSPAPIQGTGNTIYF.

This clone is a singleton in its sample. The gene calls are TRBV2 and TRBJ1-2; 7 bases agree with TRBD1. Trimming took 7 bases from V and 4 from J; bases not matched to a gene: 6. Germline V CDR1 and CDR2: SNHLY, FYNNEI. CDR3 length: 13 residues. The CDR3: CASIKDRSYGYTF. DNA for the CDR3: TGTGCCAGCATTAAGGACAGGAGCTATGGCTACACCTTC.

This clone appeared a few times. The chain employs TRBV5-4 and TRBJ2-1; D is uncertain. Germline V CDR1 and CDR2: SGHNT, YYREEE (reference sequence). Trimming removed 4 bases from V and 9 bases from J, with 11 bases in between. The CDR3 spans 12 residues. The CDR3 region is CASSKDRREQFF. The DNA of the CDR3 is TGTGCCAGCAGCAAGGACCGACGTGAGCAGTTCTTC.

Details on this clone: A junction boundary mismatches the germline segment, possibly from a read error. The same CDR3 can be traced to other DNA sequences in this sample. The CDR3 sequence: CASSFWWDKNTDTQYF. The CDR3 DNA reads TGTGCCAGCAGCTTTTGGTGGGACAAAAACACGGATACGCAGTATTTT. The chain links TRBV5-1 to TRBJ2-3, with a weak D call TRBD1 (6 bases). CDR1 is SGHRS and CDR2 is YFSETQ in the germline V gene. The length of the CDR3 is 16 residues.

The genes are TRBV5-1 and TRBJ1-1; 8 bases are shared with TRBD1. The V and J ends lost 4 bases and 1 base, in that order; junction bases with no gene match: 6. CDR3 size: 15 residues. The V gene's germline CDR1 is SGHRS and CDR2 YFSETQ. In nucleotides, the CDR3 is TGCGCCAGCAGCCGCTTGACAGGGGCGAACACTGAAGCTTTCTTT. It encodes CASSRLTGANTEAFF.

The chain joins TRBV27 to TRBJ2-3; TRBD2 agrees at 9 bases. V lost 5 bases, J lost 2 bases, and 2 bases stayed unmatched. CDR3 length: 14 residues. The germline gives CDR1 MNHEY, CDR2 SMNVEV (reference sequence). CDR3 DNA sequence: TGTGCCAGCAGTAGCGGGGGGACCACAGATACGCAGTATTTT. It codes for CASSSGGTTDTQYF.

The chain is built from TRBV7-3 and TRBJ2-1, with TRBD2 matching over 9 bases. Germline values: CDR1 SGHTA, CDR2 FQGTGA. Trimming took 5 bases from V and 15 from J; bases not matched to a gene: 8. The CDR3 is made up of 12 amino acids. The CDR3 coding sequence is TGTGCCAGCAGCCTCGCGGGAGGGCCGGTGTTCTTC. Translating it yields CASSLAGGPVFF.

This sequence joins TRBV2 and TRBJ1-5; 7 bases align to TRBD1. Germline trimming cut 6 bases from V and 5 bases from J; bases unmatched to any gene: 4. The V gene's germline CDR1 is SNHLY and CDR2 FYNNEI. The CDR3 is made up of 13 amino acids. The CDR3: CASRGQKDQPQHF. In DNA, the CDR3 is TGTGCCAGCAGGGGACAGAAAGATCAGCCCCAGCATTTT. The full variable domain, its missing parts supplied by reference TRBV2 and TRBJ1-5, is EPEVTQTPSHQVTQMGQEVILRCVPISNHLYFYWYRQILGQKVEFLVSFYNNEISEKSEIFDDQFSVERPDGSNFTLKIRSTKLEDSAMYFCASRGQKDQPQHFGDGTRLSIL.

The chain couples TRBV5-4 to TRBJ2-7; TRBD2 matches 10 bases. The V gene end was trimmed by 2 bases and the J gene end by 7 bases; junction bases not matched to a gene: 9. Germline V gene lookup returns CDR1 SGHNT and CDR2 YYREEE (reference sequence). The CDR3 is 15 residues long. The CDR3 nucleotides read TGTGCCAGCAGCTTAGGGTCTAGCGGGAGACGGGAGCAGTACTTC. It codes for CASSLGSSGRREQYF.